The TCR beta chain under discussion was sequenced for a study of OX40 agonist ivuxolimab in advanced cancers. The study's findings and limits: On average, CD8+ T cells showed a greater number of expanded clones than CD4+.

The CDR3 runs to 14 residues. Germline CDR1 SNHLY, CDR2 FYNNEI. Trimming at V came to 6 bases and at J to 5 bases, leaving 5 bases not matched to a gene. About this clone itself: Its antigen is as yet unknown.

People who had autoimmune disease history or systemic immunosuppression were excluded. The assay was immunoSEQ multiplex PCR, and TCRdb's table has in-frame clones only and misses some. The sample has 50,000 to 70,000 clones, about 85% seen once. The rearrangement uses TRBV2 and TRBJ1-5; TRBD1 agrees at 9 bases. This receptor was taken from an adult with an advanced solid tumor such as melanoma, head and neck, liver or kidney cancer. The source was CD4+ or CD8+ T cells sorted from blood, collected in a trial of the OX40 agonist ivuxolimab. Here the CDR3 reads CASRGQGRDQPQHF. DNA of the CDR3: TGTGCCAGCAGGGGACAGGGTCGGGATCAGCCCCAGCATTTT.